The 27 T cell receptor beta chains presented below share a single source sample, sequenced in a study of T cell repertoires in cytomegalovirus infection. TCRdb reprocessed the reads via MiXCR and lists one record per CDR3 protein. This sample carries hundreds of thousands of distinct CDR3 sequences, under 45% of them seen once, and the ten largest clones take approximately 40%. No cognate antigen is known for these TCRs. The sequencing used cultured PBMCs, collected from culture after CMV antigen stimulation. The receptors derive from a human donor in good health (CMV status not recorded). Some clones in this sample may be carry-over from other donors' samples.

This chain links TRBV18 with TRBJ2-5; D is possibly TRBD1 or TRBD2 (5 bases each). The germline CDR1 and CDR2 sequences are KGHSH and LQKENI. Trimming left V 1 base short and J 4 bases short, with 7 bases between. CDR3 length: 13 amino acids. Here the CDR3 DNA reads TGTGCCAGCTCACCACAGGGGAGAGAGACCCAGTACTTC. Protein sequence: CASSPQGRETQYF.

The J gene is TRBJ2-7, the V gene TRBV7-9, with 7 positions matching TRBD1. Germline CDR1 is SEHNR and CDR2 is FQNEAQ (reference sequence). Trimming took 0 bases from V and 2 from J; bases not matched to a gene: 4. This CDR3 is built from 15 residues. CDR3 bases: TGTGCCAGCAGCTTAGCCGGACAGGTTACCTACGAGCAGTACTTC. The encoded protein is CASSLAGQVTYEQYF.

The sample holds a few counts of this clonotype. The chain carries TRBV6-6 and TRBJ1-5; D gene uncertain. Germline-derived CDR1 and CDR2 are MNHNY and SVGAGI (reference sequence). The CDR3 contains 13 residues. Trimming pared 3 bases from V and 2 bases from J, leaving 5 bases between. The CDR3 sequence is CASSYGGNQPQHF. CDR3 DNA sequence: TGTGCCAGCAGTTATGGGGGCAATCAGCCCCAGCATTTT.

The CDR3, as DNA: TGTGCCAGCAGCCCAGCAGGGCGTGACACTGAAGCTTTCTTT. Translation gives CASSPAGRDTEAFF. This chain links TRBV7-9 with TRBJ1-1, with D tentatively TRBD1 (5 bases). Per the germline V gene, CDR1 is SEHNR and CDR2 is FQNEAQ (reference sequence). V was clipped by 5 bases and J by 3 bases, with 13 bases between them. This CDR3 has 14 amino acids. The full variable domain, rest sourced from reference TRBV7-9 and TRBJ1-1, is DTGVSQNPRHKITKRGQNVTFRCDPISEHNRLYWYRQTLGQGPEFLTYFQNEAQLEKSRLLSDRFSAERPKGSFSTLEIQRTEQGDSAMYLCASSPAGRDTEAFFGQGTRLTVV.

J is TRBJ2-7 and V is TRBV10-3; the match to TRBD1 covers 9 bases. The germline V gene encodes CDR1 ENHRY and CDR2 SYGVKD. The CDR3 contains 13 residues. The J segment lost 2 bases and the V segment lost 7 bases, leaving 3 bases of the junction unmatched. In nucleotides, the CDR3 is TGTGCCATCAAAGACAGGGGGACCTACGAGCAGTACTTC. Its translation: CAIKDRGTYEQYF.

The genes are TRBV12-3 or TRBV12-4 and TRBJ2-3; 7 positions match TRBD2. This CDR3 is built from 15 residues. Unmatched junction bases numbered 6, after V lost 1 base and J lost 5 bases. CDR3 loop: CASSLGSGVGDTQYF. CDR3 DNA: TGTGCCAGCAGTTTAGGGAGCGGGGTAGGAGATACGCAGTATTTT.

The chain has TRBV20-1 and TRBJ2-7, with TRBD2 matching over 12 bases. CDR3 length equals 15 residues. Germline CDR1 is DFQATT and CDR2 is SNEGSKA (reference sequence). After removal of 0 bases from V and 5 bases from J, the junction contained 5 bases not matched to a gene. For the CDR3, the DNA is TGCAGTGCTAGAGATTTGACTAGCGGGAGTGACGAGCAGTACTTC. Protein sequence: CSARDLTSGSDEQYF.

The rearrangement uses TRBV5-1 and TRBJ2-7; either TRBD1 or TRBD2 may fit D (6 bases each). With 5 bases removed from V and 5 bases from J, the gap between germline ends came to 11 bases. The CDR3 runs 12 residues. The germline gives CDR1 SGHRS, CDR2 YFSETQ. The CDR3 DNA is TGCGCCAGCAGAAAGGAGGGGGACGAGCAGTACTTC. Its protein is CASRKEGDEQYF.

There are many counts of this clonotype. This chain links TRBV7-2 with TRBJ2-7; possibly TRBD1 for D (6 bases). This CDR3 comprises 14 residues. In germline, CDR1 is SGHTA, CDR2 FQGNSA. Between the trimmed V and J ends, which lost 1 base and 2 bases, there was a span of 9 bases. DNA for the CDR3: TGTGCCAGCAGCTTAGAGGCAGGGGCCTACGAGCAGTACTTC. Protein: CASSLEAGAYEQYF.

The CDR3 DNA reads as TGCGCCAGCAGCCAGGCAACCGGGACAGTGCTTATCAATGAGCAGTTCTTC. Its translation is CASSQATGTVLINEQFF. The chain employs TRBV4-1 and TRBJ2-1, with 7 bases fitting TRBD1. Trimming at V came to 3 bases and at J to 6 bases, leaving 14 bases not matched to a gene. This CDR3 comprises 17 residues. The V gene's germline CDR1 is MGHRA and CDR2 YSYEKL.

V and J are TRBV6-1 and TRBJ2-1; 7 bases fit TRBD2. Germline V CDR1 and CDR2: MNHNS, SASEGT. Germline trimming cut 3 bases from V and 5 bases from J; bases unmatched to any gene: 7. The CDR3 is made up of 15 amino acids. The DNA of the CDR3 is TGTGCCAGCAGTGACCTAGCGGCTAGTAACAATGAGCAGTTCTTC. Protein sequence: CASSDLAASNNEQFF.

The CDR3 loop is CASSSRGNEQFF. CDR3 nucleotide sequence: TGTGCCAGCAGCTCTAGGGGCAATGAGCAGTTCTTC. This chain links TRBV6-1 with TRBJ2-1; D is possibly TRBD1 (5 bases). Germline CDR1 and CDR2: MNHNS and SASEGT. Trimming removed 6 bases at V and 6 bases at J, with 9 bases between. The CDR3 is 12 amino acids.

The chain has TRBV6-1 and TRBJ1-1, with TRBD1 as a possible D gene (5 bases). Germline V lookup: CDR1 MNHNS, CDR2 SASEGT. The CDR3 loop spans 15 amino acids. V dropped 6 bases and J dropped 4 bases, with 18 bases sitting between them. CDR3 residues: CASRRIGAALTEAFF. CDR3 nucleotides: TGTGCCAGCAGGAGAATAGGGGCCGCCCTCACTGAAGCTTTCTTT.

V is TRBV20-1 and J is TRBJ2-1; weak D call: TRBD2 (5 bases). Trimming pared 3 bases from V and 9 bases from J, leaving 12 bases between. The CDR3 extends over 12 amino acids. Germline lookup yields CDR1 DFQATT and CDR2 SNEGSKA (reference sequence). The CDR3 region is CSASGRHLEQFF. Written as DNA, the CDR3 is TGCAGTGCTAGTGGGAGACACCTTGAGCAGTTCTTC.

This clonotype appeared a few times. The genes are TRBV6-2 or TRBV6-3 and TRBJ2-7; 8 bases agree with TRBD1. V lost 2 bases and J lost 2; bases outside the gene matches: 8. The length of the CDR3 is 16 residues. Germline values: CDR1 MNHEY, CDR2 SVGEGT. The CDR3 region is CASSYPDRGEPYEQYF. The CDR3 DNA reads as TGTGCCAGCAGTTACCCAGACAGGGGTGAACCCTACGAGCAGTACTTC.

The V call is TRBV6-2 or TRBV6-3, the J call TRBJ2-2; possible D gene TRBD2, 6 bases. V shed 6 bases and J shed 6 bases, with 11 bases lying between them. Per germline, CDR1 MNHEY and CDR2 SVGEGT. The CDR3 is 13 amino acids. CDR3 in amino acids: CASRRGWSGELFF. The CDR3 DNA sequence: TGTGCCAGCAGGCGGGGATGGTCCGGGGAGCTGTTTTTT.

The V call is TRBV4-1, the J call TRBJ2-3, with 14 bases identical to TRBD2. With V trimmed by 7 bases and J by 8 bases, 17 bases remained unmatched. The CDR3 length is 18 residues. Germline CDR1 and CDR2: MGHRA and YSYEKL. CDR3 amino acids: CASTPGLAGEATSVTQYF. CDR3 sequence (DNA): TGCGCCAGCACTCCGGGACTAGCGGGGGAAGCGACGTCAGTTACGCAGTATTTT.

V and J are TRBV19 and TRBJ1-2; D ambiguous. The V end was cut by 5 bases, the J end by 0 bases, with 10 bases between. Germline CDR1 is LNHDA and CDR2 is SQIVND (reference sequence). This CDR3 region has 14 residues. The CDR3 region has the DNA TGTGCCAGTAGTCCACCCGGCACTAACTATGGCTACACCTTC. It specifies CASSPPGTNYGYTF. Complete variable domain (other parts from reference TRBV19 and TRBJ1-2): DGGITQSPKYLFRKEGQNVTLSCEQNLNHDAMYWYRQDPGQGLRLIYYSQIVNDFQKGDIAEGYSVSREKKESFPLTVTSAQKNPTAFYLCASSPPGTNYGYTFGSGTRLTVV.

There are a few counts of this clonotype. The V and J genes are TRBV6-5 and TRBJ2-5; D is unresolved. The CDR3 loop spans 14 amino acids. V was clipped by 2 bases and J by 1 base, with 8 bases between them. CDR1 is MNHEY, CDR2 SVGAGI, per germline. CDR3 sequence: CASSYGRSQETQYF. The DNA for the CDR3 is TGTGCCAGCAGTTACGGGCGGTCCCAAGAGACCCAGTACTTC.

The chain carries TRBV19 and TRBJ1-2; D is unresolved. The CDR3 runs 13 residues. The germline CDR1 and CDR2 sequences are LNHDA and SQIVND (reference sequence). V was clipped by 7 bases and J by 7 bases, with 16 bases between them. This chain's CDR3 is CASTTQISGGYTF. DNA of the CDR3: TGTGCCAGTACCACCCAGATATCTGGTGGCTACACCTTC.

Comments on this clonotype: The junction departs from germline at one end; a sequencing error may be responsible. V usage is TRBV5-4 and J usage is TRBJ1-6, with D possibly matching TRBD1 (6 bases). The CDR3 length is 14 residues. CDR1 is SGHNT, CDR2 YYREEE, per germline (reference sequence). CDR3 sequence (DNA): TGTGCCAGCAGATTGGACAGAACCCATTCACCCCTCCACTTT. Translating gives CASRLDRTHSPLHF.

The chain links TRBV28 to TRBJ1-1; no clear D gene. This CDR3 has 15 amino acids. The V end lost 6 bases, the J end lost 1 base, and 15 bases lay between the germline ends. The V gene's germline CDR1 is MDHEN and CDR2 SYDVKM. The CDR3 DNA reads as TGTGCCAGCAGGCCGAGCTTGGTGGCGAACACTGAAGCTTTCTTT. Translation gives CASRPSLVANTEAFF.

The CDR3, as DNA: TGTGCCAGCAGTACACCATCGGGGGGACCATACAATGAGCAGTTCTTC. This sequence encodes CASSTPSGGPYNEQFF. This chain uses TRBV6-1 with TRBJ2-1, with 7 bases that match TRBD2. The CDR3 totals 16 residues. The germline gives CDR1 MNHNS, CDR2 SASEGT. Germline trimming cut 5 bases from V and 4 bases from J; bases unmatched to any gene: 11.

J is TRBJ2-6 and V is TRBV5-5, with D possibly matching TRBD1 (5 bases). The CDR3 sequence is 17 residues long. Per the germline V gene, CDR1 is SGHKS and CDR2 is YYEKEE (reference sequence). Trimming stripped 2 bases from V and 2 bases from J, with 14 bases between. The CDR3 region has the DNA TGTGCCAGCAGCTTTCCGGATGGGGCTCCTGGGGCCAACGTCCTGACTTTC. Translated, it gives CASSFPDGAPGANVLTF.

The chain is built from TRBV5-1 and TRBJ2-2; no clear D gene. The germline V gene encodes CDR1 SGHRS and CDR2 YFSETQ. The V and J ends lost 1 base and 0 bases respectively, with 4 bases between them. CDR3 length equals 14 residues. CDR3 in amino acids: CASSLPANTGELFF. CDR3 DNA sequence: TGCGCCAGCAGCTTGCCTGCGAACACCGGGGAGCTGTTTTTT.

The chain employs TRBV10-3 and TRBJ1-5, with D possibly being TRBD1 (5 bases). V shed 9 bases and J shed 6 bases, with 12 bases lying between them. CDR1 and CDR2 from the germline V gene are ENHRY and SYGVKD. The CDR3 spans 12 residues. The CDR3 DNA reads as TGTGCCATAGGGCAGGGAGGTCAGCCCCAGCATTTT. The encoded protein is CAIGQGGQPQHF.

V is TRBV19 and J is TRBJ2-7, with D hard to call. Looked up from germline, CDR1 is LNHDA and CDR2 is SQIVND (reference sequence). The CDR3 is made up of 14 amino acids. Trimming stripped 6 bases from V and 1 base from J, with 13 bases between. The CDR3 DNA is TGTGCCAGTAGCTACCTCCCGAGTTCCTACGAGCAGTACTTC. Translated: CASSYLPSSYEQYF.